The 18 T cell receptor beta chains below come from one sample, sequenced in a study of T-cell reconstitution after alpha-beta-depleted transplantation in children. Molecular barcoding with unique molecular identifiers was used for the TCRbeta library. TCRdb used MiXCR to reprocess the PCR reads, holding one entry per CDR3 protein. The sample records 210,000 or so distinct CDR3 sequences, approximately 9.5% being singletons. The source material was PBMCs from the stem cell graft donor, sampled from the stem cell graft. Every receptor here comes from a human donor who donated a stem cell graft to a child with acute lymphoblastic leukemia.

This clonotype was counted only a few times. This sequence joins TRBV27 and TRBJ2-1, with 10 bases aligning to TRBD1. Germline-derived CDR1 and CDR2 are MNHEY and SMNVEV (reference sequence). This CDR3 region has 17 residues. V was clipped by 5 bases and J by 7 bases; unmatched bases: 14. CDR3 coding DNA: TGTGCCAGCAGTAAGAGAGCCGGGACAGGGGCCCTTAATGAGCAGTTCTTC. As protein: CASSKRAGTGALNEQFF.

The J gene is TRBJ2-1, the V gene TRBV5-4, with 12 bases aligning to TRBD2. CDR3 length equals 20 residues. Germline V lookup: CDR1 SGHNT, CDR2 YYREEE (reference sequence). The junction had 10 bases not matched to a gene; V was cut back by 0 bases and J by 0 bases. The CDR3 DNA follows: TGTGCCAGCAGCTTGGCCTTACTAGCGGGGGGCCTAAGCTCCTACAATGAGCAGTTCTTC. Translating it yields CASSLALLAGGLSSYNEQFF.

This chain uses TRBV10-2 with TRBJ2-7; 9 bases agree with TRBD1. In germline, CDR1 is WSHSY, CDR2 SAAADI. This CDR3 has 16 residues. Losses at the gene ends were 2 bases for V and 1 base for J; bases not matched to a gene: 6. CDR3 in amino acids: CASSEVPGTGSYEQYF. The CDR3 nucleotides read TGCGCCAGCAGTGAGGTCCCCGGGACAGGGTCCTACGAGCAGTACTTC.

This clonotype has only a few counts. The chain has TRBV3-1 and TRBJ2-7; perhaps TRBD2 as D (5 bases). This CDR3 is 14 amino acids long. V lost 0 bases, J lost 7 bases, and 13 bases lay in between. CDR1 and CDR2 from the germline V gene are LGHDT and YNNKEL (reference sequence). The CDR3 sequence is CASSQDEGMGEQYF. The CDR3 DNA reads TGTGCCAGCAGCCAAGATGAGGGAATGGGTGAGCAGTACTTC.

The genes are TRBV5-1 and TRBJ2-2; the match to TRBD2 covers 7 bases. Germline-derived CDR1 and CDR2 are SGHRS and YFSETQ. Unmatched junction bases numbered 5, after V lost 2 bases and J lost 4 bases. The CDR3 length is 15 residues. The CDR3, as DNA: TGCGCCAGCAGCTTTGGGGGGGTCATCACCGGGGAGCTGTTTTTT. The encoded protein is CASSFGGVITGELFF. Using reference TRBV5-1 and TRBJ2-2 for the parts outside the CDR3, the full variable domain is KAGVTQTPRYLIKTRGQQVTLSCSPISGHRSVSWYQQTPGQGLQFLFEYFSETQRNKGNFPGRFSGRQFSNSRSEMNVSTLELGDSALYLCASSFGGVITGELFFGEGSRLTVL.

This clonotype appeared a few times. The V and J genes are TRBV23-1 and TRBJ2-1; D is uncertain. TRBV23-1 is classed as an ORF, of uncertain function. The CDR3 has 12 residues. The germline V and J ends were trimmed by 9 bases and 0 bases, with 6 bases remaining between them. CDR3: CASWSSYNEQFF. CDR3 DNA sequence: TGCGCCAGTTGGAGCTCCTACAATGAGCAGTTCTTC.

The rearrangement uses TRBV27 and TRBJ2-1; D remains ambiguous. The CDR3 totals 13 residues. V lost 6 bases and J lost 10, with 16 bases in between. Per germline, CDR1 MNHEY and CDR2 SMNVEV (reference sequence). In nucleotides, the CDR3 is TGTGCCAGCAGGACCGGCTGGGATCAGGAGCAGTTCTTC. It is translated as CASRTGWDQEQFF.

This chain uses TRBV6-2 or TRBV6-3 with TRBJ1-2; D gene unclear. The CDR3 loop spans 20 amino acids. The germline V gene encodes CDR1 MNHEY and CDR2 SVGEGT. Trimming stripped 2 bases from V and 3 bases from J, with 28 bases between. This CDR3 reads CASSYRRASQADPRDYGYTF. CDR3 in DNA: TGTGCCAGCAGTTACAGGCGGGCGTCTCAGGCTGACCCGAGAGACTATGGCTACACCTTC.

This chain links TRBV7-8 with TRBJ2-7, with D uncertain. V lost 0 bases and J 1 base, leaving 13 bases between the germline ends. CDR1 is SGHVS and CDR2 is FQNEAQ in the germline V gene. The CDR3 length is 16 residues. The CDR3 bases are TGTGCCAGCAGCTTAGCGCGTGTGAGGATATCCTACGAGCAGTACTTC. Its translation: CASSLARVRISYEQYF.

This clonotype was picked up many times. The V call is TRBV5-6, the J call TRBJ1-2; possible D gene TRBD1, 5 bases. The CDR3 sequence is 12 residues long. V was trimmed by 1 base and J by 12 bases, leaving 13 bases between them. The germline V gene has CDR1 SGHDT and CDR2 YYEEEE. The CDR3: CASSLKDTHHTF. CDR3 sequence (DNA): TGTGCCAGCAGCTTGAAGGACACCCATCACACCTTC.

CDR3 coding DNA: TGTGCCAGCAGCTTAGATGCTCGGCAGCTAGCCGGGGAGCTGTTTTTT. Residues: CASSLDARQLAGELFF. The chain combines TRBV11-2 with TRBJ2-2; no clear D. The CDR3 has 16 residues. V was shortened by 0 bases and J by 6 bases, with 14 bases between the two germline ends. Germline V gene lookup returns CDR1 SGHAT and CDR2 FQNNGV.

This clonotype came up a few times. The chain is built from TRBV7-8 and TRBJ2-2, with D uncertain. Germline loops: CDR1 SGHVS, CDR2 FQNEAQ. CDR3 size: 16 residues. Trimming stripped 10 bases from V and 4 bases from J, with 22 bases between. CDR3 bases: TGTGCCATAGAGCCCGGTCCCTCCCGAGGCACCGGGGAGCTGTTTTTT. Amino acid sequence: CAIEPGPSRGTGELFF.

This clonotype was counted many times. The V and J genes are TRBV5-6 and TRBJ2-7, with TRBD2 matching 7 bases. The CDR3 totals 15 residues. Germline V gene data show CDR1 as SGHDT and CDR2 as YYEEEE. Trimming cost V 0 bases and J 3 bases; bases outside gene matches: 6. The CDR3 reads CASSLGLAVLYEQYF. The CDR3 DNA sequence: TGTGCCAGCAGCTTGGGGCTAGCGGTGCTCTACGAGCAGTACTTC.

This clonotype has only a few counts. The CDR3 sequence: CSVAGTGGEEAFF. The CDR3 DNA follows: TGCAGCGTGGCCGGGACAGGGGGCGAGGAAGCTTTCTTT. This chain connects TRBV29-1 to TRBJ1-1; TRBD1 agrees at 12 bases. CDR1 is SQVTM, CDR2 ANQGSEA, per germline. V gave up 6 bases and J gave up 8 bases; unmatched junction bases: 7. The CDR3 spans 13 residues.

This clonotype was observed at least ten times. The V gene is TRBV27, the J gene TRBJ1-4; D unresolved. V lost 7 bases and J lost 1, with 10 bases in between. Germline assignment: CDR1 MNHEY and CDR2 SMNVEV (reference sequence). This CDR3 is 14 amino acids long. This CDR3 reads CASTAFGTNEKLFF. The CDR3 DNA is TGTGCCAGCACCGCGTTCGGAACTAATGAAAAACTGTTTTTT.

This clonotype has ten or more counts. The chain carries TRBV6-5 and TRBJ2-7; D is undetermined. This CDR3 spans 15 amino acids. Trimming pared 4 bases from V and 5 bases from J, leaving 18 bases between. Germline V gives CDR1 MNHEY, CDR2 SVGAGI. As DNA, the CDR3 is TGTGCCAGCAGTTTTGGTGGGCTCAAGGGTGACGAGCAGTACTTC. Its translation: CASSFGGLKGDEQYF.

As for this clonotype: One junction end does not reproduce the germline sequence, and a read error may be involved. V and J are TRBV20-1 and TRBJ1-1, with 7 bases that match TRBD1. Germline CDR1 reads DFQATT; CDR2 reads SNEGSKA (reference sequence). The CDR3 is made up of 13 amino acids. The CDR3 loop reads CSARAQGNIEAFF. Here the CDR3 DNA reads TGCAGTGCTAGAGCACAGGGGAACATTGAAGCTTTCTTT.

This clonotype came up many times. CDR3 protein: CSARVGSGGVGTDTQYF. In nucleotides, the CDR3 is TGCAGTGCTAGAGTGGGTAGCGGGGGGGTTGGCACAGATACGCAGTATTTT. The rearrangement uses TRBV20-1 and TRBJ2-3; 11 nucleotides match TRBD2. The germline V gene has CDR1 DFQATT and CDR2 SNEGSKA (reference sequence). The CDR3 extends over 17 amino acids. After removal of 1 base from V and 1 base from J, the junction contained 7 bases not matched to a gene.